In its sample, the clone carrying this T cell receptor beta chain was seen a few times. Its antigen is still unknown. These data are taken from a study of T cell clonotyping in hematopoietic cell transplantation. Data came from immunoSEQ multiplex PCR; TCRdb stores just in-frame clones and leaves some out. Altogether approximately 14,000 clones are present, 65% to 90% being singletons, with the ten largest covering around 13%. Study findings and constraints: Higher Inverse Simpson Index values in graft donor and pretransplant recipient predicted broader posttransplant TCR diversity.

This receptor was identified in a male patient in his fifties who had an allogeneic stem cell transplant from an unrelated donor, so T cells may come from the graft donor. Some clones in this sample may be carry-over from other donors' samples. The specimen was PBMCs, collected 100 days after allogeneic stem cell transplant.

The CDR3 DNA follows: TGTGCCTGGAGTGTAAGTCAAGAGACCCAGTACTTC. Residues: CAWSVSQETQYF. This sequence joins TRBV30 and TRBJ2-5; the D is unclear. CDR3 length: 12 amino acids. Trimming took 0 bases from V and 2 from J, leaving 4 bases between them. Germline V gives CDR1 GTSNPN, CDR2 SVGIG (reference sequence).